This TCR beta chain was sequenced during a study of spatial heterogeneity in lung cancer. Whole-study context: A consistent excess of beta-chain over alpha-chain sequences was detected. Bulk RNA-seq from matched material yielded a T cell module score that correlated strongly with TCR transcript counts in tumor regions.

Time point of the sample: sample taken at primary tumor resection. Without sorting, whole RNA was sequenced from tumor, nontumor lung or frozen PBMC. Broader study findings: Tumoral mutation counts were tracked by counts of expanded intratumoral alpha and beta TCRs.

Germline CDR1 SGHAT, CDR2 FQNNGV. The CDR3 is made up of 12 amino acids. This clonotype occurred once. Its target is unknown. One end of the junction is discordant with germline, which a read error may explain. From the 5' RACE reads, TCRdb called clonotypes with MiXCR, one entry per CDR3 protein. The sample lists about 100,000 distinct CDR3 sequences, about 4.6% seen once, with 21% in the top ten. This rearrangement joins TRBV11-2 to TRBJ2-3, with unresolved D. This TCR derives from a male donor with early-stage non-small cell lung cancer. The source was lung tumor tissue, collected at surgery. This CDR3 is CVSSPRTDTQYF. CDR3 bases: TGTGTCAGCTCCCCACGCACAGATACGCAGTATTTT.